This T cell receptor beta chain was sequenced for a study of blood T cells in healthy people across ages. The sample holds one count of this clonotype. As yet, its antigen is unknown. Study-wide results and limits: More naive CD4+ cells and higher diversity marked long-lived donors relative to aged donors. The CMV status of each donor remained undetermined, and this could have confounded shifts in expanded clonotypes.

Together with a sample-barcoded 5' primer, a J-beta primer mix was included in a second PCR lasting roughly 6 to 12 cycles. TCRdb fed the 5' RACE reads into MiXCR, producing one record per CDR3 protein. The sample has roughly 1,500,000 distinct CDR3 sequences; around two fifths are singletons. The receptor comes from a woman aged 18-30 years in good health. The specimen was blood.

Here the CDR3 DNA reads TGTGCCAGCAGTGGCGAGACTAGCGGGGGCACAGAGACCCAGTACTTC. Residues: CASSGETSGGTETQYF. V gene TRBV2 combines with J gene TRBJ2-7; 12 nucleotides match TRBD2. TRBJ2-5 matches the DNA end more closely, so the J call is doubtful. Germline V gene sequence: CDR1 SNHLY, CDR2 FYNNEI. The CDR3 runs 16 residues.